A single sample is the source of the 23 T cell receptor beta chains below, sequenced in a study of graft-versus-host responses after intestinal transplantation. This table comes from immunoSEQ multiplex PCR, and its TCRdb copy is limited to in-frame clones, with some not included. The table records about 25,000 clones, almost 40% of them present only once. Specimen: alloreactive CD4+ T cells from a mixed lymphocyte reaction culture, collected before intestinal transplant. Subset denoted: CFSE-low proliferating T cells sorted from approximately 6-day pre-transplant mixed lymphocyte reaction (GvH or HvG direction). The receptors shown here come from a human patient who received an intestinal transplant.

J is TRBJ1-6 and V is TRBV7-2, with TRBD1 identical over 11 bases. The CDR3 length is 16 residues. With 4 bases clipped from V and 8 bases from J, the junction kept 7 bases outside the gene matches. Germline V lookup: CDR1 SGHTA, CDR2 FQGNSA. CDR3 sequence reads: CASSWTGGVPDSPLHF. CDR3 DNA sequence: TGTGCCAGCAGCTGGACAGGGGGCGTACCAGATTCACCCCTCCACTTT.

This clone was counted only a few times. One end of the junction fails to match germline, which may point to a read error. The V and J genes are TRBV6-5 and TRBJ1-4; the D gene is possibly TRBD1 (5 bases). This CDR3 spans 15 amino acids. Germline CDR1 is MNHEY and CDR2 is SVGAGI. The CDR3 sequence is CASSYRGQSKEKLFF. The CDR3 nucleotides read TGTGCCAGCAGTTACAGGGGCCAGTCTAAAGAAAAACTGTTTTTT.

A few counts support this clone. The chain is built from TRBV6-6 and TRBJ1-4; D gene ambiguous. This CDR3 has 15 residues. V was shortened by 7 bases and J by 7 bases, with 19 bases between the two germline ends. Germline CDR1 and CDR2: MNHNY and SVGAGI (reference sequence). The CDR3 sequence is CASIRRVVVAEKLFF. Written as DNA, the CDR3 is TGTGCCAGCATAAGGCGGGTGGTGGTTGCTGAAAAACTGTTTTTT.

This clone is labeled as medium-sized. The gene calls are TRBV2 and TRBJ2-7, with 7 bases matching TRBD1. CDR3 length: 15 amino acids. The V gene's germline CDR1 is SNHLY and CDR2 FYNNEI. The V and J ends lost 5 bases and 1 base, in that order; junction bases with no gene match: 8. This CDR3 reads CASSLQQGVSYEQYF. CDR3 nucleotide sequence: TGTGCCAGCAGTCTCCAGCAGGGGGTATCCTACGAGCAGTACTTC.

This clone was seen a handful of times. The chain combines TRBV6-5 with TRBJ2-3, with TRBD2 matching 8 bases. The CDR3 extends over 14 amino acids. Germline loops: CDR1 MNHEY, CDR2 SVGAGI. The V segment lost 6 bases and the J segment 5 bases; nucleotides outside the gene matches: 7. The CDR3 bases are TGTGCCAGCAGGCCGGGCGGGGGGATAGATACGCAGTATTTT. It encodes CASRPGGGIDTQYF.

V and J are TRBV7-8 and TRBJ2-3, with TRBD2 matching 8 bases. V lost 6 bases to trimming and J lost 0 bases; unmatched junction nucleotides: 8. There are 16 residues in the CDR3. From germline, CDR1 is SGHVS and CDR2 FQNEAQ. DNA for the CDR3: TGTGCCAGCAGACGCGTACTAGCGGTTAGCACAGATACGCAGTATTTT. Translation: CASRRVLAVSTDTQYF. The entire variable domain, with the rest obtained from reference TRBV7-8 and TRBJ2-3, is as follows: GAGVSQSPRYKVAKRGQDVALRCDPISGHVSLFWYQQALGQGPEFLTYFQNEAQLDKSGLPSDRFFAERPEGSVSTLKIQRTQQEDSAVYLCASRRVLAVSTDTQYFGPGTRLTVL.

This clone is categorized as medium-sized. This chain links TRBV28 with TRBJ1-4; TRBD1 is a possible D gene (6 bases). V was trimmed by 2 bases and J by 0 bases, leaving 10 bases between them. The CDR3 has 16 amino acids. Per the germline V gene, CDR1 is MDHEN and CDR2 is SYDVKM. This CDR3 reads CASSLGQTATNEKLFF. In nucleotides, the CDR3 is TGTGCCAGCAGTTTAGGACAGACTGCAACTAATGAAAAACTGTTTTTT. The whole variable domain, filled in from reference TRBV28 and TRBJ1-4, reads DVKVTQSSRYLVKRTGEKVFLECVQDMDHENMFWYRQDPGLGLRLIYFSYDVKMKEKGDIPEGYSVSREKKERFSLILESASTNQTSMYLCASSLGQTATNEKLFFGSGTQLSVL.

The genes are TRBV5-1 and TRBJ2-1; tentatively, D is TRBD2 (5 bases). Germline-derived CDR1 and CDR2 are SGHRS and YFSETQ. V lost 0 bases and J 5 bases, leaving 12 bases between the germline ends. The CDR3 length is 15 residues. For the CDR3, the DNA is TGCGCCAGCAGCTTGGCCTCTACTAGGGACAATGAGCAGTTCTTC. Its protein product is CASSLASTRDNEQFF.

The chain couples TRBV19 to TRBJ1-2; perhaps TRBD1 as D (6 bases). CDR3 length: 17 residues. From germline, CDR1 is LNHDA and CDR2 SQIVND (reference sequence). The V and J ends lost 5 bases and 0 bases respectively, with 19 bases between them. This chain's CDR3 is CASSGQKGVITNYGYTF. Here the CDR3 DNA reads TGTGCCAGTAGTGGACAGAAAGGTGTGATAACTAACTATGGCTACACCTTC.

CDR3 in amino acids: CASSQGGARQFF. The CDR3 DNA reads as TGTGCCAGCAGCCAAGGGGGCGCACGGCAGTTCTTC. The V gene is TRBV14, the J gene TRBJ2-1; D might be TRBD1 (5 bases). CDR3 length: 12 residues. From germline, CDR1 is SGHDN and CDR2 FVKESK. V was shortened by 1 base and J by 12 bases, with 10 bases between the two germline ends.

This CDR3 is CASSQPPSPLHF. As DNA, the CDR3 is TGCGCCAGCAGCCAACCTCCCTCACCCCTCCACTTT. J is TRBJ1-6 and V is TRBV4-3; D remains ambiguous. CDR3 length: 12 amino acids. Germline assignment: CDR1 LGHNA and CDR2 YSLEER. Trimming removed 2 bases at V and 10 bases at J, with 6 bases between.

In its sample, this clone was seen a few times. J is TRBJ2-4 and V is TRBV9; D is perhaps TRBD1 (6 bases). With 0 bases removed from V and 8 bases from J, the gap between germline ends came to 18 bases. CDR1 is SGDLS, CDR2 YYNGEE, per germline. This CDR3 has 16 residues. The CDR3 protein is CASSVGTGPTRDIQYF. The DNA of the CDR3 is TGTGCCAGCAGCGTAGGAACAGGGCCCACGCGGGACATTCAGTACTTC.

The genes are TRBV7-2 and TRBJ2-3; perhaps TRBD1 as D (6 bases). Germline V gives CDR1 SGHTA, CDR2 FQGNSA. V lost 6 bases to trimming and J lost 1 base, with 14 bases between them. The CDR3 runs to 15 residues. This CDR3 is CASSPGQWRTDTQYF. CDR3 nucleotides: TGTGCCAGCAGTCCCGGACAGTGGCGCACAGATACGCAGTATTTT.

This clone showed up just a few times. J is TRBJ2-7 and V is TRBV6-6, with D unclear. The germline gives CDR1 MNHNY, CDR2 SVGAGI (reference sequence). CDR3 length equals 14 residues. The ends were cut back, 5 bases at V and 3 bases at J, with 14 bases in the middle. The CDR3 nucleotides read TGTGCCAGCAGTAGGCAGGTATTTTTCTACGAGCAGTACTTC. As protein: CASSRQVFFYEQYF.

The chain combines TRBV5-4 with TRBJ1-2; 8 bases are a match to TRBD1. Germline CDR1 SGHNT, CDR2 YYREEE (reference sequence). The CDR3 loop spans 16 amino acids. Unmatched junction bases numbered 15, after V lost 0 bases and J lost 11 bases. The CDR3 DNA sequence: TGTGCCAGCAGCTTGGGACAGGGGCGACCAGTGGCTTTTTACACCTTC. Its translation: CASSLGQGRPVAFYTF.

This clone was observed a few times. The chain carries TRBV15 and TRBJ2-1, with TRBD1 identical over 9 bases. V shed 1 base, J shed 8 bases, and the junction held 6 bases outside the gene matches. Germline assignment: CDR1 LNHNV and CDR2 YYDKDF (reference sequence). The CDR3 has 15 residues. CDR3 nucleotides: TGTGCCACCAGCAGAGCAGGACAGGGGTCCCATGAGCAGTTCTTC. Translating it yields CATSRAGQGSHEQFF.

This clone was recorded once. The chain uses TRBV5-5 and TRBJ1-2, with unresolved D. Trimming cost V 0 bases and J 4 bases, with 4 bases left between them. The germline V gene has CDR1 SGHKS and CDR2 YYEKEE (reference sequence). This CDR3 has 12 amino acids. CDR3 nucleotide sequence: TGTGCCAGCAGCTTGGTGGCCTATGGCTACACCTTC. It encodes CASSLVAYGYTF.

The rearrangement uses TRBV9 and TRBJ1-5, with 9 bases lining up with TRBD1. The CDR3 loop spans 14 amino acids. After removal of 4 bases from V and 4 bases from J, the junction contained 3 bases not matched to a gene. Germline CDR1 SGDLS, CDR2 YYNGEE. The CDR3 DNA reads TGTGCCAGCAGCCGGACAGGGGAGAATCAGCCCCAGCATTTT. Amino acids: CASSRTGENQPQHF.

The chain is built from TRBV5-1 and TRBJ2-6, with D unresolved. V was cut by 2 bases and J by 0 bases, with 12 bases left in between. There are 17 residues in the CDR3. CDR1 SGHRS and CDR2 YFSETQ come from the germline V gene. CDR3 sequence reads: CASSFMAALSGANVLTF. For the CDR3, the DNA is TGCGCCAGCAGCTTTATGGCAGCGCTCTCTGGGGCCAACGTCCTGACTTTC.

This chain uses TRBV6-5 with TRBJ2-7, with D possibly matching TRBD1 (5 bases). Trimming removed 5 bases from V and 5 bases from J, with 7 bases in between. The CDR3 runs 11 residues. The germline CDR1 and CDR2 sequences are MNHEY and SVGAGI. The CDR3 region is CASSQGNEQYF. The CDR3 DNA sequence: TGTGCCAGCAGTCAGGGTAACGAGCAGTACTTC.

The CDR3 protein is CASSLAFASGGSETQYF. CDR3 sequence (DNA): TGTGCCAGCAGCTTGGCCTTTGCTAGCGGGGGGTCAGAGACCCAGTACTTC. The chain couples TRBV5-4 to TRBJ2-5; TRBD2 matches 11 bases. Trimming at V came to 0 bases and at J to 4 bases, leaving 8 bases not matched to a gene. The CDR3 consists of 17 residues. From germline, CDR1 is SGHNT and CDR2 YYREEE (reference sequence).

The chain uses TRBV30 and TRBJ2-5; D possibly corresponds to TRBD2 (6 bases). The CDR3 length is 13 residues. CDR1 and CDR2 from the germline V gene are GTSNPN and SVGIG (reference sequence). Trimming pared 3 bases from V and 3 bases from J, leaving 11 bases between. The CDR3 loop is CAWSGRLEETQYF. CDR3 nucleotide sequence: TGTGCCTGGAGCGGGCGACTAGAAGAGACCCAGTACTTC.

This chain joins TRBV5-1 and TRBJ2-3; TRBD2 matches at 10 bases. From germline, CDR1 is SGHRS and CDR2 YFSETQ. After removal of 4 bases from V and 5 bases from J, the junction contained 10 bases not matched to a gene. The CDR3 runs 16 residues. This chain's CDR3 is CASSAGLAIAQDTQYF. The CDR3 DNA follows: TGCGCCAGCAGCGCGGGACTAGCGATTGCCCAAGATACGCAGTATTTT.